This TCR beta chain was identified in a study of cytotoxic CD8 clonotypes in ibrutinib-treated CLL. The overall study: The group held over nine relapsed/refractory and roughly 15 treatment-naive patients, with roughly 17 IGHV unmutated. Responses: around 24 partial, 2 complete; after median roughly 68 months, 14 stayed remitted, roughly 12 progressed.

Study-wide findings and caveats: Under therapy, public clonotypes either contracted or stayed stable, and they were uncommon.

Using immunoSEQ multiplex PCR, the repertoire was profiled, and TCRdb retains in-frame clones only, with some absent. The sample has about 97,000 clones; 70% to 85% are singletons. V shed 7 bases and J shed 0 bases, with 13 bases lying between them. The germline V gene encodes CDR1 SQVTM and CDR2 ANQGSEA. The CDR3 runs 14 residues. As regards this clone: Its target is not known.

The chain couples TRBV29-1 to TRBJ1-3, with D perhaps matching TRBD1 (6 bases). The material sequenced was PBMCs, taken after 12 months of ibrutinib treatment. The source is a human donor with chronic lymphocytic leukemia. CDR3 in amino acids: CSAQRGTSGNTIYF. The CDR3 DNA follows: TGCAGCGCACAAAGGGGGACCTCTGGAAACACCATATATTTT.